This T cell receptor beta chain was identified in a study of blood T cell repertoires in COVID-19 (dated by TCRdb to 2020 to 2022). With regard to the full study: Samples from collaborators originated in the United States, Italy and Spain and spanned both the acute and convalescent phases of COVID-19. The prospective study material was composed of cDNA or gDNA derived from T cells, B-cell-depleted T cells, or PBMCs. The dataset comprised deeply sampled blood TCRbeta repertoires from subjects exposed to, actively infected with, or recovered from COVID-19. A freely available public database, intended as a resource for researchers studying the immune response to SARS-CoV-2, is where the repertoires were released. Samples were obtained from the ongoing ImmuneRACE study (first 160 participants) and from approximately 1,200 subjects provided by 6 global collaborators. A de-identified subject ID, COVID-19 status, age in years and sex were almost always included in the sample metadata. Where available, HLA class I and class II types were taken from metadata supplied by the sample provider and were not determined by assay-based typing. What the work shows at the level of the full study, not this receptor alone: How much clinical and demographic metadata was included differed by source and by participant, and the metadata was provided uncurated.

The collaborating institutions used their own protocols to collect whole blood in K2EDTA tubes. For TCRbeta analysis, collaborators shipped samples as frozen whole blood, isolated PBMCs, or DNA extracted from either of those sample types. TCRbeta CDR3 regions were amplified from genomic DNA by means of the immunoSEQ Assay, a bias-controlled multiplex PCR. Processing in the source paper ran as follows. Nucleated cell counts per sample were estimated from amplification of reference gene primers within the assay. To quantify the absolute abundance of each unique TCRbeta CDR3 rearrangement, sequence reads were collapsed and filtered. For each sample, productive Simpson clonality was calculated as the square root of Simpson's diversity index across productive rearrangements. TCRdb obtained this table from immuneACCESS and retained in-frame rearrangements with V and J assigned. These tables miss some clones; where compared with another copy, unresolved V genes account for less than half of the shortfall, and the remainder is unexplained. The V and J calls and clone size were taken over from that table, and D and trimming were inferred from the DNA. Within this sample are 300,000 to 350,000 clones, with roughly nine tenths of them counted one time only. The ten top clones hold 2% to 3% of the sample.

On this clone itself: Its antigen is currently not known. Base qualities are not provided; no much larger clone lies one nucleotide away.

This TCR was sampled from a man between 18 and 29 years old with active or convalescent COVID-19. Source material: peripheral blood.

The CDR3 in this case is CASSRVGLARTGTSLYNEQFF. The nucleotides read TGTGCCAGCAGCCGCGTTGGGCTGGCCAGGACCGGGACTAGCTTATACAATGAGCAGTTCTTC. The V gene is TRBV3-1 (or the pseudogene TRBV3-2) and the J gene is TRBJ2-1, and 9 junction bases match TRBD2. Via the germline V gene (reference sequence), CDR1 is LGHDT and CDR2 YNNKEL. V is pruned by 4 bases and J by 4 bases, leaving 23 bases of the junction without a gene match. From the cysteine through the phenylalanine, the CDR3 covers 21 amino acids. Just the 63-base CDR3 DNA is kept, in frame starting at base 1.